Described below is a single T cell receptor (beta chain) sequence and its context. Its specificity is unknown. V was trimmed by 4 bases and J by 7 bases, leaving 12 bases between them. Germline lookup yields CDR1 SGHNT and CDR2 YYREEE (reference sequence). This CDR3 region has 12 residues. The data stem from a study of shared clonotypes between healthy human individuals. General study points: Sorted-subset sequencing, rarefaction showed, was incomplete despite large depth.

The assay was immunoSEQ multiplex PCR, and TCRdb's table has in-frame clones only and misses some. The sample has approximately 1.5 million clones, around 98.5% seen once; the top ten hold 0.36%. This TCR was sampled from a man aged 25-45 years in good health. Material for sequencing was naive CD4+ T cells sorted from blood. The sample's subset: CD45RA+ positively selected. The chain combines TRBV5-4 with TRBJ2-7; possibly TRBD1 or TRBD2 for D (5 bases each). The CDR3 bases are TGTGCCAGCAGCGCCGTAGGGGAGGAGCAGTACTTC. Translating gives CASSAVGEEQYF.